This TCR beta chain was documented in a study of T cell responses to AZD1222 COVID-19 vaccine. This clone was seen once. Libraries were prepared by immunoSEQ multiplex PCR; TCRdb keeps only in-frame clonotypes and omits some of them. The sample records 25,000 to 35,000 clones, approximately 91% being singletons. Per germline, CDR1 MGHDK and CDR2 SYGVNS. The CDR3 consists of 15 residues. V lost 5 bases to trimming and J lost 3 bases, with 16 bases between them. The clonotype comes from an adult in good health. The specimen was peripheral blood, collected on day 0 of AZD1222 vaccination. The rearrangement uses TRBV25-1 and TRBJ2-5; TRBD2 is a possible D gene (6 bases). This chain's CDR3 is CASSRSLAREETQYF. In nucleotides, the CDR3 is TGTGCCAGCAGTCGGTCCCTAGCGCGTGAAGAGACCCAGTACTTC.